This passage covers 21 T cell receptor beta chains from one sample sequenced in a study of shared clonotypes between healthy human individuals. CD45RO-negative cells were positively selected for CCR7, leaving out terminally differentiated effector memory CD45RA+ cells. The repertoire was sequenced with immunoSEQ multiplex PCR; TCRdb's copy has only in-frame clones and lacks some. The sample shows hundreds of thousands of clones, about 98% of them seen only once. Source material: naive CD8+ T cells sorted from blood. These receptors were collected from a man younger than 45 in good health.

This chain joins TRBV7-9 and TRBJ2-1, with TRBD1 matching 8 bases. This CDR3 contains 16 residues. The V segment lost 5 bases and the J segment 4 bases; nucleotides outside the gene matches: 10. Germline V gives CDR1 SEHNR, CDR2 FQNEAQ (reference sequence). The CDR3 DNA reads as TGTGCCAGCAGCCGATTAGAGACAGGGGAGTACAATGAGCAGTTCTTC. Its protein is CASSRLETGEYNEQFF.

V usage is TRBV13 and J usage is TRBJ1-2; the D gene is possibly TRBD1 (5 bases). The germline V gene has CDR1 PRHDT and CDR2 FYEKMQ (reference sequence). This CDR3 has 17 amino acids. V was shortened by 1 base and J by 2 bases, with 17 bases between the two germline ends. The DNA for the CDR3 is TGTGCCAGCAGCTTAGATCGCTCCCCGGGACCCAACTATGGCTACACCTTC. It is translated as CASSLDRSPGPNYGYTF. The whole variable domain, remainder taken from reference TRBV13 and TRBJ1-2, is AAGVIQSPRHLIKEKRETATLKCYPIPRHDTVYWYQQGPGQDPQFLISFYEKMQSDKGSIPDRFSAQQFSDYHSELNMSSLELGDSALYFCASSLDRSPGPNYGYTFGSGTRLTVV.

The rearrangement uses TRBV29-1 and TRBJ1-2; D call uncertain. This CDR3 comprises 12 residues. With 3 bases removed from V and 3 bases from J, the gap between germline ends came to 8 bases. Germline V lookup: CDR1 SQVTM, CDR2 ANQGSEA. The CDR3 DNA follows: TGCAGCGTTGACTTGGGCGACTATGGCTACACCTTC. It translates to CSVDLGDYGYTF.

On this clone: Additional DNA sequences in this sample encode the identical CDR3. The chain recombines TRBV5-1 with TRBJ2-5; D call uncertain. The CDR3 contains 13 residues. The germline CDR1 and CDR2 sequences are SGHRS and YFSETQ. Trimming shortened V by 0 bases and J by 2 bases, and 5 bases separated the two germline ends. CDR3 sequence (DNA): TGCGCCAGCAGCTTGGGACCTCAAGAGACCCAGTACTTC. Encoded protein: CASSLGPQETQYF.

The V and J genes are TRBV6-5 and TRBJ1-1; TRBD1 agrees at 8 bases. Germline CDR1 is MNHEY and CDR2 is SVGAGI. With 2 bases clipped from V and 5 bases from J, the junction kept 7 bases outside the gene matches. CDR3 size: 15 residues. The CDR3 here is CASSYGQGFGTEAFF. In DNA, the CDR3 is TGTGCCAGCAGTTACGGACAGGGCTTCGGGACTGAAGCTTTCTTT.

J is TRBJ1-5 and V is TRBV15; D remains unclear. CDR3 length equals 15 residues. V was pared by 0 bases and J by 7 bases, with 13 bases between. Per germline, CDR1 LNHNV and CDR2 YYDKDF (reference sequence). The CDR3: CATSRDELEGQPQHF. For the CDR3, the DNA is TGTGCCACCAGCAGAGATGAACTGGAGGGCCAGCCCCAGCATTTT.

A note on this clone: This specimen includes other DNA sequences encoding the same CDR3. V is TRBV28 and J is TRBJ2-3, with D possibly matching TRBD1 (6 bases). This CDR3 comprises 14 residues. Trimming removed 3 bases at V and 2 bases at J, with 9 bases between. Per the germline V gene, CDR1 is MDHEN and CDR2 is SYDVKM. The CDR3 protein is CASSLTGSTDTQYF. The CDR3 DNA follows: TGTGCCAGCAGTTTGACAGGTTCCACAGATACGCAGTATTTT.

Remarks on this clone: Other nucleotide sequences from this sample produce the same CDR3. The chain links TRBV4-3 to TRBJ2-3; D gene ambiguous. CDR3 length: 16 amino acids. With 1 base removed from V and 0 bases from J, the gap between germline ends came to 11 bases. Germline lookup yields CDR1 LGHNA and CDR2 YSLEER. The CDR3 DNA sequence: TGCGCCAGCAGCCAAGTCCAAGGGCTAAGCACAGATACGCAGTATTTT. It yields the protein CASSQVQGLSTDTQYF.

About this clone itself: Other DNA sequences in the same sample also yield this CDR3. The chain uses TRBV29-1 and TRBJ2-7; D not resolved. CDR3 size: 12 residues. In germline, CDR1 is SQVTM, CDR2 ANQGSEA. V was cut by 6 bases and J by 1 base, with 10 bases left in between. Here the CDR3 DNA reads TGCAGCGTAGTAGGCGGATCCTACGAGCAGTACTTC. It is translated as CSVVGGSYEQYF.

The V and J genes are TRBV7-6 and TRBJ2-1; TRBD1 matches 9 bases. CDR1 is SGHVS and CDR2 is FNYEAQ in the germline V gene. Trimming cost V 7 bases and J 4 bases; bases outside gene matches: 14. The CDR3 is 17 amino acids. The CDR3 coding sequence is TGTGCCAGCACCACCCCGCTCCGGGACAGGGCTTACAATGAGCAGTTCTTC. It codes for CASTTPLRDRAYNEQFF.

The chain recombines TRBV19 with TRBJ1-2, with D perhaps TRBD1 (5 bases). Germline CDR1 is LNHDA and CDR2 is SQIVND (reference sequence). Deletions cut 1 base from V and 3 bases from J, with 9 bases between. The CDR3 is made up of 14 amino acids. DNA of the CDR3: TGTGCCAGTAGTATAGCCAGGGAATACTATGGCTACACCTTC. Translating gives CASSIAREYYGYTF.

J is TRBJ2-7 and V is TRBV7-9; TRBD2 might be the D (6 bases). Trimming took off 2 bases at V and 6 bases at J, with 14 bases between the two ends. CDR3 length: 14 residues. Germline CDR1 reads SEHNR; CDR2 reads FQNEAQ (reference sequence). CDR3: CASSLIVGGREQYF. The CDR3 coding sequence is TGTGCCAGCAGCTTAATCGTGGGAGGTCGCGAGCAGTACTTC.

The chain combines TRBV15 with TRBJ2-1, with D hard to call. The ends were cut back, 2 bases at V and 6 bases at J, with 5 bases in the middle. Germline V gene lookup returns CDR1 LNHNV and CDR2 YYDKDF (reference sequence). The CDR3 has 12 amino acids. CDR3 sequence: CATSRRVNEQFF. The DNA for the CDR3 is TGTGCCACCAGCAGACGTGTCAATGAGCAGTTCTTC.

Remarks on this clone: A junction boundary mismatches the germline segment, possibly from a read error. The chain joins TRBV7-8 to TRBJ2-7; 9 bases agree with TRBD2. Germline V CDR1 and CDR2: SGHVS, FQNEAQ. CDR3 length equals 13 residues. CDR3 region: CASTLAGDYEQYF. CDR3 nucleotides: TGTGCCAGCACCTTAGCGGGAGACTACGAGCAGTACTTC. Based on the CDR3 plus reference TRBV7-8 and TRBJ2-7, the full variable domain is GAGVSQSPRYKVAKRGQDVALRCDPISGHVSLFWYQQALGQGPEFLTYFQNEAQLDKSGLPSDRFFAERPEGSVSTLKIQRTQQEDSAVYLCASTLAGDYEQYFGPGTRLTVT.

This chain links TRBV7-9 with TRBJ1-2; TRBD1 matches at 9 bases. The CDR3 has 15 amino acids. The germline gives CDR1 SEHNR, CDR2 FQNEAQ (reference sequence). V shed 6 bases, J shed 5 bases, and the junction held 10 bases outside the gene matches. This CDR3 is CASSSRDRVLYGYTF. The CDR3 DNA is TGTGCCAGCAGTAGCCGGGACAGGGTTTTGTATGGCTACACCTTC.

This CDR3 reads CASGTGITEAFF. In DNA, the CDR3 is TGTGCCAGCGGGACAGGGATTACTGAAGCTTTCTTT. The chain uses TRBV2 and TRBJ1-1, with 9 bases matching TRBD1. The CDR3 consists of 12 residues. After removal of 8 bases from V and 5 bases from J, the junction contained 3 bases not matched to a gene. Germline V CDR1 and CDR2: SNHLY, FYNNEI. Together with reference TRBV2 and TRBJ1-1, the CDR3 gives the full variable domain: EPEVTQTPSHQVTQMGQEVILRCVPISNHLYFYWYRQILGQKVEFLVSFYNNEISEKSEIFDDQFSVERPDGSNFTLKIRSTKLEDSAMYFCASGTGITEAFFGQGTRLTVV.

V is TRBV7-9 and J is TRBJ1-3; D gene ambiguous. CDR1 and CDR2 from the germline V gene are SEHNR and FQNEAQ (reference sequence). V was cut by 7 bases and J by 2 bases, with 0 bases left in between. This CDR3 is built from 10 residues. The chain's CDR3 is CASTGNTIYF. CDR3 coding DNA: TGTGCCAGCACTGGAAACACCATATATTTT.

V is TRBV19 and J is TRBJ2-7, with TRBD2 as a possible D gene (5 bases). Germline loops: CDR1 LNHDA, CDR2 SQIVND (reference sequence). The CDR3 length is 13 residues. Deletions cut 6 bases from V and 2 bases from J, with 11 bases between. CDR3 in DNA: TGTGCCAGTAGCGTACTGGGAGCCTACGAGCAGTACTTC. Its protein is CASSVLGAYEQYF.

The rearrangement uses TRBV6-1 and TRBJ2-1; D gene uncertain. V dropped 1 base and J dropped 0 bases, with 7 bases sitting between them. Germline loops: CDR1 MNHNS, CDR2 SASEGT. The CDR3 spans 15 residues. The CDR3 region is CASSEGRSSYNEQFF. CDR3 coding DNA: TGTGCCAGCAGTGAAGGTCGAAGCTCCTACAATGAGCAGTTCTTC.

The chain has TRBV7-9 and TRBJ2-4; D could derive from TRBD1 or TRBD2 (6 bases each). The length of the CDR3 is 14 residues. The germline V gene has CDR1 SEHNR and CDR2 FQNEAQ (reference sequence). The ends were cut back, 5 bases at V and 9 bases at J, with 17 bases in the middle. The CDR3 protein is CASSPGGTSGIQYF. The CDR3 DNA sequence: TGTGCCAGCAGCCCAGGAGGGACATCAGGCATTCAGTACTTC.

The chain uses TRBV10-3 and TRBJ2-2; TRBD2 aligns across 9 bases. V gave up 0 bases and J gave up 6 bases; unmatched junction bases: 2. Germline V gene data show CDR1 as ENHRY and CDR2 as SYGVKD. This CDR3 comprises 15 residues. CDR3 protein: CAISESGGRAGELFF. CDR3 coding DNA: TGTGCCATCAGTGAGTCTGGCGGGAGGGCCGGGGAGCTGTTTTTT.